One sample yielded the 4 T cell receptor beta chains listed below, sequenced in a study of identical twins. Each CDR3 protein gets one entry after TCRdb re-called the 5' RACE reads with MiXCR. Of 570,000 or so distinct CDR3 sequences listed, nearly 10% are singletons. This sample was shared with a second study, whose subject was yellow fever vaccine responses in identical twins.

The sequenced sample was PBMCs. All receptors derive from a woman aged 18-30 years in good health.

This clonotype was found many times. The J gene is TRBJ1-1, the V gene TRBV7-9, with D perhaps TRBD1 (5 bases). The CDR3 spans 14 residues. Germline values: CDR1 SEHNR, CDR2 FQNEAQ (reference sequence). Deletions cut 3 bases from V and 3 bases from J, with 11 bases between. The CDR3 reads CASSFPGVDTEAFF. The CDR3 DNA reads TGTGCCAGCAGCTTTCCGGGGGTAGACACTGAAGCTTTCTTT. The variable domain in full, completed from reference TRBV7-9 and TRBJ1-1, reads DTGVSQNPRHKITKRGQNVTFRCDPISEHNRLYWYRQTLGQGPEFLTYFQNEAQLEKSRLLSDRFSAERPKGSFSTLEIQRTEQGDSAMYLCASSFPGVDTEAFFGQGTRLTVV.

This clonotype was counted many times. The V and J genes are TRBV5-1 and TRBJ1-4, with D possibly being TRBD1 (5 bases). This CDR3 is built from 14 residues. V gave up 5 bases and J gave up 3 bases, with 11 bases separating them. Germline V lookup: CDR1 SGHRS, CDR2 YFSETQ. The CDR3 loop is CASSPGGSNEKLFF. CDR3 coding DNA: TGCGCCAGCAGTCCTGGGGGATCTAATGAAAAACTGTTTTTT. The full variable domain, its missing parts supplied by reference TRBV5-1 and TRBJ1-4, is KAGVTQTPRYLIKTRGQQVTLSCSPISGHRSVSWYQQTPGQGLQFLFEYFSETQRNKGNFPGRFSGRQFSNSRSEMNVSTLELGDSALYLCASSPGGSNEKLFFGSGTQLSVL.

This clonotype was picked up a small number of times. The chain combines TRBV6-4 with TRBJ2-1; possibly TRBD1 for D (6 bases). There are 15 residues in the CDR3. The V gene lost 5 bases and the J gene lost 4 bases, with 15 bases spanning the gap. The germline CDR1 and CDR2 sequences are MRHNA and SNTAGT. This chain's CDR3 is CASSHERQAYNEQFF. CDR3 nucleotide sequence: TGTGCCAGCAGTCATGAGCGACAGGCTTACAATGAGCAGTTCTTC.

This chain joins TRBV5-1 and TRBJ1-3; no firm D call. The length of the CDR3 is 15 residues. Trimming removed 2 bases at V and 4 bases at J, with 13 bases between. Germline CDR1 is SGHRS and CDR2 is YFSETQ. The CDR3 nucleotides read TGCGCCAGCAGCTTCGCGGGTCTCGGAGGAAACACCATATATTTT. Translation gives CASSFAGLGGNTIYF.